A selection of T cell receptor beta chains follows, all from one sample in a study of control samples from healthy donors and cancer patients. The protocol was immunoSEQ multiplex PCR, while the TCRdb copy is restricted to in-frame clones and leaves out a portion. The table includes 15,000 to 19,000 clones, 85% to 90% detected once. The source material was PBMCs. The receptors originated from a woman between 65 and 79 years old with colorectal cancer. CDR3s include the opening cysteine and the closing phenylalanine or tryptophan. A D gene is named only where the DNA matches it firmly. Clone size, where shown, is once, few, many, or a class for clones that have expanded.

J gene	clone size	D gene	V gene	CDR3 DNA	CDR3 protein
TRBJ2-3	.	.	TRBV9	TGTGCCAGCAGCGTAGTTAGCACAGATACGCAGTATTTT	CASSVVSTDTQYF
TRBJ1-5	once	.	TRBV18	TGTGCCAGCTCACTTTGGACAGCGGCACAGCCCCAGCATTTT	CASSLWTAAQPQHF
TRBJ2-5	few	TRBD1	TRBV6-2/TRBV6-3	TGTGCCAGCAGTAGAGACAGGGGAGGAAGAGAGACCCAGTACTTC	CASSRDRGGRETQYF
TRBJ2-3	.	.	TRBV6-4	TGTGCCAGCAGTACGAACTACCACACAGATACGCAGTATTTT	CASSTNYHTDTQYF
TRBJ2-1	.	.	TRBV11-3	TGTGCCAGCAGCTCCGACGGACGGTTTGAAGGGTACAATGAGCAGTTCTTC	CASSSDGRFEGYNEQFF
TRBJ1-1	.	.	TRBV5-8	TGTGCCAGCAGCTTGGGGGTGGGGGACACTGAAGCTTTCTTT	CASSLGVGDTEAFF
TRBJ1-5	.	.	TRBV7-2	TGTGCCAGCAGCTTTTTGGGGGGGGATCAGCCCCAGCATTTT	CASSFLGGDQPQHF
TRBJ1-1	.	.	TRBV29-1	TGCAGCGTTGAAAGCCCGTTATCCACTGAAGCTTTCTTT	CSVESPLSTEAFF
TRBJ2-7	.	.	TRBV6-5	TGTGCCAGCAGTTACTCCGGGGGCGTCTACGAGCAGTACTTC	CASSYSGGVYEQYF
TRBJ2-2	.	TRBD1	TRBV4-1	TGCGCCAGCAGCATTGCCGCTCCGGGACAGGGGACCGGGGAGCTGTTTTTT	CASSIAAPGQGTGELFF
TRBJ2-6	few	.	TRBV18	TGTGCCAGCTCACCACCGATGACGGGAGGGGCCAACGTCCTGACTTTC	CASSPPMTGGANVLTF
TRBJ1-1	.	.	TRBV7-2	TGTGCCAGCAGCTTAGCAGGTCGGTACACTGAAGCTTTCTTT	CASSLAGRYTEAFF
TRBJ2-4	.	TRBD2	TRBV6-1	TGTGCCAGCAGTGAAATCGGGACTAGCGGGGGGCTGAGGAACATTCAGTACTTC	CASSEIGTSGGLRNIQYF
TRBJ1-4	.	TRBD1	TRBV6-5	TGTGCCAGCAGCTTACAGGGGGCCGTTAATGAAAAACTGTTTTTT	CASSLQGAVNEKLFF
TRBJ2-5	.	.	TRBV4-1	TGCGCCAGCAGCCAAGGCAGTAGCGTGAGAGAGACCCAGTACTTC	CASSQGSSVRETQYF
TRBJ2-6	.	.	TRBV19	TGTGCCAGCGCTCCGGGTTGGCTACAGAGGAAAGCCTCTGGGGCCAACGTCCTGACTTTC	CASAPGWLQRKASGANVLTF
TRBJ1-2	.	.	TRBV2	TGTGCCAGCAGGGCATCCGTGGATGGCTACACCTTC	CASRASVDGYTF
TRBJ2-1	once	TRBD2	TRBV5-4	TGTGCCAGCAGCTCGGGACTAGCGGGAGAGGATGAGCAGTTCTTC	CASSSGLAGEDEQFF
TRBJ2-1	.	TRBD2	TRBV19	TGTGCCAGTAGTATCGTTCTCGTGGATAGCGGGAGGTCGGGCCCCCACAATGAGCAGTTCTTC	CASSIVLVDSGRSGPHNEQFF
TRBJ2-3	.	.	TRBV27	TGTGCCAGCAGAAGGAGGACTGAAGATACGCAGTATTTT	CASRRRTEDTQYF
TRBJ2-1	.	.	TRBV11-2	TGTGCCAGCAGCTTCGAGACAGGGACTATGGATGAGCAGTTCTTC	CASSFETGTMDEQFF
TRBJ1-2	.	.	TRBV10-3	TGTGCCATCAGTGAGTCACCCCTAGCCTACCCCGAAAACTATGGCTACACCTTC	CAISESPLAYPENYGYTF
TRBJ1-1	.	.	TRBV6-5	TGTGCCAGCAGTTACTCGAACTCAGGGTGGAACACTGAAGCTTTCTTT	CASSYSNSGWNTEAFF
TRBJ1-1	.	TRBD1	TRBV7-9	TGTGCCAGCAGCATGACAGGGGGAAACACTGAAGCTTTCTTT	CASSMTGGNTEAFF
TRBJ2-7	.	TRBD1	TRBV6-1	TGTGCCAGCAGTGACCCAGGGGGATCCTACGAGCAGTACTTC	CASSDPGGSYEQYF
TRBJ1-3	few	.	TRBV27	TGTGCCAGCAGGCGAGGGGCACCTGGAAACACCATATATTTT	CASRRGAPGNTIYF
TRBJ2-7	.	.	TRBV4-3	TGCGCCAGCAGCCAAGGTGCCAGGGAAAATTACGAGCAGTACTTC	CASSQGARENYEQYF
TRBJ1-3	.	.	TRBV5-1	TGCGCCAGCAGCCTGGACCCAACCTCTGGAAACACCATATATTTT	CASSLDPTSGNTIYF
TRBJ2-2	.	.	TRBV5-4	TGTGCCAGCAGCTTGACGCCGAACCCGAACACCGGGGAGCTGTTTTTT	CASSLTPNPNTGELFF
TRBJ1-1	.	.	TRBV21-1	TGTGCCAGCAGCAAACGAGGCCTGAACGCTGAAGCTTTCTTT	CASSKRGLNAEAFF
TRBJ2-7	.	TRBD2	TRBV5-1	TGCGCCAGCAGCTTGACCGGGACTAGCGGGACAGTCGAGCAGTACTTC	CASSLTGTSGTVEQYF
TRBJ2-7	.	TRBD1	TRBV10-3	TGTGCCATCAGTACCGGGACAGGGGGCGCCTACGAGCAGTACTTC	CAISTGTGGAYEQYF
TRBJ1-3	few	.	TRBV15	TGTGCCACCAGCAGAGGACACAGCTCGGACACCATATATTTT	CATSRGHSSDTIYF
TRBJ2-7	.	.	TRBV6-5	TGTGCCAGCCCTGTGGGGGCCTTCTCCTACGAGCAGTACTTC	CASPVGAFSYEQYF
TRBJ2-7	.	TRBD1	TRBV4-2	TGTGCCAGCAGCCACTCGGGGGGGACAGGGGAGTCCTACGAGCAGTACTTC	CASSHSGGTGESYEQYF
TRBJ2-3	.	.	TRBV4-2	TGTGCCAGCAGCCCAAAAGGACTGGAGGATACGCAGTATTTT	CASSPKGLEDTQYF
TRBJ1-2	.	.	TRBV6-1	TGTGCCAGCAGCGAAGGACAGCACTATGGCTACACCTTC	CASSEGQHYGYTF
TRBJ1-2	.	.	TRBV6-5	TGTGCCAGCACCCTCCGGGACATCTATGGCTACACCTTC	CASTLRDIYGYTF
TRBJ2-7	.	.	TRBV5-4	TGTGCCAGCAGAGGACCGGACTCCTACGAGCAGTACTTC	CASRGPDSYEQYF
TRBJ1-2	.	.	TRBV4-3	TGCGCCAGCAGCCAAGAAAGGGGTGCCCTCTATGGCTACACCTTC	CASSQERGALYGYTF
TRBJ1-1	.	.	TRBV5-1	TGCGCCAGCAGCTACGGGCCCGCCTCGAACACTGAAGCTTTCTTT	CASSYGPASNTEAFF